One sample yielded the 5 T cell receptor beta chains listed below, sequenced in a study of cytomegalovirus exposure and HLA in healthy donors. PCR used 60 Vbeta primers and 13 Jbeta primers. Profiled with immunoSEQ multiplex PCR; TCRdb holds only in-frame clones, not every one. Of roughly 120,000 clones in the sample, 74% are singletons; the top ten hold roughly 11%. Sequences were obtained from PBMCs. These receptors all stem from a woman aged 45-65 years in good health and CMV-seropositive.

This clone has just a few counts. The chain carries TRBV19 and TRBJ1-2, with D maybe TRBD1 (6 bases). This CDR3 contains 14 residues. V lost 3 bases and J lost 2, with 10 bases in between. Looked up from germline, CDR1 is LNHDA and CDR2 is SQIVND (reference sequence). The chain's CDR3 is CASSIQGTNYGYTF. Written as DNA, the CDR3 is TGTGCCAGTAGTATTCAAGGGACAAACTATGGCTACACCTTC.

The chain joins TRBV5-1 to TRBJ2-2, with 8 bases matching TRBD1. Per germline, CDR1 SGHRS and CDR2 YFSETQ. V lost 3 bases and J lost 0; bases outside the gene matches: 1. This CDR3 comprises 15 residues. The CDR3 region has the DNA TGCGCCAGCAGCTGGGGACAGGCGAACACCGGGGAGCTGTTTTTT. Translation gives CASSWGQANTGELFF.

CDR3 DNA: TGTGCCAGCAGCCTATACCAGGGAAACGAGCAGTACTTC. Its protein is CASSLYQGNEQYF. The rearrangement joins TRBV7-8 to TRBJ2-7; D is perhaps TRBD1 (5 bases). The V end lost 5 bases, the J end lost 5 bases, and 13 bases lay between the germline ends. The germline V gene has CDR1 SGHVS and CDR2 FQNEAQ. CDR3 length: 13 amino acids.

The chain links TRBV6-6 to TRBJ1-5, with D hard to call. The ends were cut back, 6 bases at V and 3 bases at J, with 9 bases in the middle. The V gene's germline CDR1 is MNHNY and CDR2 SVGAGI (reference sequence). The CDR3 loop spans 13 amino acids. Here the CDR3 reads CASSGSLNQPQHF. DNA of the CDR3: TGTGCCAGCAGCGGGTCCCTCAATCAGCCCCAGCATTTT.

This rearrangement joins TRBV4-3 to TRBJ2-3; possible D gene TRBD2, 6 bases. The V gene's germline CDR1 is LGHNA and CDR2 YSLEER. This CDR3 has 16 residues. Trimming cost V 1 base and J 4 bases, with 15 bases left between them. CDR3 bases: TGCGCCAGCAGCCAAGTACGGGGCAGCGGGTCAGATACGCAGTATTTT. Its protein is CASSQVRGSGSDTQYF.